The clone carrying this T cell receptor (beta chain) was found many times. The antigen is undetermined. This entry comes from a study of T cells in Graves' hyperthyroidism and ophthalmopathy. The study, taken as a whole, reports: The model made its ophthalmopathy prediction, and onset followed a median approximately 6 months later.

Template material for amplifying TCR beta CDR3 regions consisted of RNA transcripts. HTBI primers were employed in a first-round RT-PCR of the TCR CDR3. TCRdb ran MiXCR on the multiplex PCR reads and lists one entry per CDR3 protein. This table has around 420,000 distinct CDR3 sequences, less than 20% appearing once. The CDR3 consists of 13 residues. From germline, CDR1 is MNHNS and CDR2 SASEGT. V was pared by 6 bases and J by 2 bases, with 10 bases between. The specimen sequenced was blood. The clonotype was recovered from a young woman with Graves' hyperthyroidism. The chain combines TRBV6-1 with TRBJ1-1; the D is unclear. The CDR3 DNA is TGTGCCAGCAGCAAGGGCCAAAACACTGAAGCTTTCTTT. Encoded protein: CASSKGQNTEAFF.